These T cell receptor beta chains were read from a single sample in a study of blood T cell repertoires in COVID-19. Method: immunoSEQ multiplex PCR; TCRdb's copy keeps in-frame clones and lacks some. The table lists around 400,000 clones, approximately 87% of them singletons, with approximately 2.4% in the top ten. The specimen was peripheral blood. Receptors originate from a woman between 55 and 75 years old with COVID-19, enrolled during active disease. CDR3s include the opening cysteine and the closing phenylalanine or tryptophan. The D gene is left open where the match is weak. Only part of the rows carry a size: once, few, many, or a class if the clone is expanded.

j_gene: TRBJ2-3
d_gene: -
abundance: -
v_gene: TRBV7-3
CDR3nt: TGTGCCAGCAGCTTAACGGAGGTTTTTCCGGATACGCAGTATTTT
CDR3aa: CASSLTEVFPDTQYF

j_gene: TRBJ2-5
d_gene: -
abundance: -
v_gene: TRBV15
CDR3nt: TGTGCCACCAGCAGGGGACTGCAAGAGACCCAGTACTTC
CDR3aa: CATSRGLQETQYF

j_gene: TRBJ1-6
d_gene: -
abundance: -
v_gene: TRBV28
CDR3nt: TGTGCCAGCAGTCCGGGTCTCTCACCCCTCCACTTT
CDR3aa: CASSPGLSPLHF

j_gene: TRBJ1-2
d_gene: -
abundance: once
v_gene: TRBV20-1
CDR3nt: TGCAGTGCTAGTCCCGGACAGCTCATCGGCTACACCTTC
CDR3aa: CSASPGQLIGYTF

j_gene: TRBJ2-5
d_gene: -
abundance: -
v_gene: TRBV5-1
CDR3nt: TGCGCCAGCAGCTTGGGTTCCGGCCAAGAGACCCAGTACTTC
CDR3aa: CASSLGSGQETQYF

j_gene: TRBJ1-1
d_gene: -
abundance: once
v_gene: TRBV2
CDR3nt: TGTGCCAGCAAGGTTCGGGTTGACACTGAAGCTTTCTTT
CDR3aa: CASKVRVDTEAFF

j_gene: TRBJ2-7
d_gene: -
abundance: -
v_gene: TRBV11-2
CDR3nt: TGTGCCAGCAGCCAAAGGGGGAGGGACGACGAGCAGTACTTC
CDR3aa: CASSQRGRDDEQYF

j_gene: TRBJ2-1
d_gene: -
abundance: -
v_gene: TRBV14
CDR3nt: TGTGCCAGCAGCCGACAGACCTACAATGAGCAGTTCTTC
CDR3aa: CASSRQTYNEQFF

j_gene: TRBJ1-2
d_gene: TRBD1
abundance: -
v_gene: TRBV6-2/TRBV6-3
CDR3nt: TGTGCCAGCAGTTACCGGGACAGGGGCCTCTATGGCTACACCTTC
CDR3aa: CASSYRDRGLYGYTF

j_gene: TRBJ1-6
d_gene: TRBD1
abundance: -
v_gene: TRBV6-5
CDR3nt: TGTGCCAGCACTCAGGGACAGCATAATTCACCCCTCCACTTT
CDR3aa: CASTQGQHNSPLHF

j_gene: TRBJ1-4
d_gene: -
abundance: -
v_gene: TRBV18
CDR3nt: TGTGCCAGCTCAGCGCCGGGACACCTTACAACTAATGAAAAACTGTTTTTT
CDR3aa: CASSAPGHLTTNEKLFF

j_gene: TRBJ2-3
d_gene: -
abundance: many
v_gene: TRBV19
CDR3nt: TGTGCCAGTAGGTCGGGACACACAGATACGCAGTATTTT
CDR3aa: CASRSGHTDTQYF

j_gene: TRBJ2-2
d_gene: TRBD2
abundance: many
v_gene: TRBV7-3
CDR3nt: TGTGCCAGCAGCCTGACGGGGGGAAGCACCGGGGAGCTGTTTTTT
CDR3aa: CASSLTGGSTGELFF

j_gene: TRBJ1-4
d_gene: -
abundance: -
v_gene: TRBV11-3
CDR3nt: TGTGCCAGCAGCCGTCGCGGGTTTAATGAAAAACTGTTTTTT
CDR3aa: CASSRRGFNEKLFF

j_gene: TRBJ2-1
d_gene: -
abundance: -
v_gene: TRBV12-3/TRBV12-4
CDR3nt: TGTGCCAGCAGTTTCTTCTACAATGAGCAGTTCTTC
CDR3aa: CASSFFYNEQFF

j_gene: TRBJ1-2
d_gene: -
abundance: -
v_gene: TRBV7-3
CDR3nt: TGTGCCAGCAGCTCCGGTTGGGCAGATGGCTACACCTTC
CDR3aa: CASSSGWADGYTF

j_gene: TRBJ1-6
d_gene: -
abundance: -
v_gene: TRBV2
CDR3nt: TGTGCCAGCAGTGAGGCTTCACCCCTCCACTTT
CDR3aa: CASSEASPLHF

j_gene: TRBJ2-1
d_gene: -
abundance: -
v_gene: TRBV24-1
CDR3nt: TGTGCCACCAGTGACTGGACAGAGAATGAGCAGTTCTTC
CDR3aa: CATSDWTENEQFF

j_gene: TRBJ1-2
d_gene: -
abundance: -
v_gene: TRBV15
CDR3nt: TGTGCCACCAGCAGCTCCGACAGTAACTATGGCTACACCTTC
CDR3aa: CATSSSDSNYGYTF

j_gene: TRBJ2-7
d_gene: TRBD1
abundance: once
v_gene: TRBV5-6
CDR3nt: TGTGCCAGCAGTCGAACCTGGACAGGGGCCTACGAGCAGTACTTC
CDR3aa: CASSRTWTGAYEQYF

j_gene: TRBJ1-2
d_gene: -
abundance: -
v_gene: TRBV9
CDR3nt: TGTGCCAGCAGCGTAGCGGCAGGGGTAATCACCTTC
CDR3aa: CASSVAAGVITF

j_gene: TRBJ2-3
d_gene: -
abundance: -
v_gene: TRBV18
CDR3nt: TGTGCCAGCTCACCCCCAGGCACCACAGATACGCAGTATTTT
CDR3aa: CASSPPGTTDTQYF

j_gene: TRBJ1-2
d_gene: -
abundance: -
v_gene: TRBV9
CDR3nt: TGTGCCAGCAGCGCACGGGACACCACCCGTGGTTATGGCTACACCTTC
CDR3aa: CASSARDTTRGYGYTF

j_gene: TRBJ2-7
d_gene: -
abundance: few
v_gene: TRBV4-2
CDR3nt: TGTGCCAGCAGCCAAGATGGGACCGGGGGTCCCTACGAGCAGTACTTC
CDR3aa: CASSQDGTGGPYEQYF

j_gene: TRBJ2-1
d_gene: TRBD2
abundance: -
v_gene: TRBV7-2
CDR3nt: TGTGCCAGCAGCTCGAGTGCTAGCGGGGGTATCGATGAGCAGTTCTTC
CDR3aa: CASSSSASGGIDEQFF

j_gene: TRBJ2-7
d_gene: TRBD1
abundance: -
v_gene: TRBV19
CDR3nt: TGTGCCAGTAGGACCGGACAGGGGGCGAGATACGAGCAGTACTTC
CDR3aa: CASRTGQGARYEQYF

j_gene: TRBJ2-7
d_gene: TRBD1
abundance: -
v_gene: TRBV7-9
CDR3nt: TGTGCCAGCAGCTTAGCAGGGGGCGGACCTTTACAGGAGCAGTACTTC
CDR3aa: CASSLAGGGPLQEQYF

j_gene: TRBJ2-1
d_gene: TRBD2
abundance: few
v_gene: TRBV5-1
CDR3nt: TGCGCCAGCAGCTCCGGAACTAGCGGGGGCTACAATGAGCAGTTCTTC
CDR3aa: CASSSGTSGGYNEQFF

j_gene: TRBJ1-4
d_gene: -
abundance: -
v_gene: TRBV5-3
CDR3nt: TGTGCCAGAAGCTTGATGAACAGAGCAACTAATGAAAAACTGTTTTTT
CDR3aa: CARSLMNRATNEKLFF